Shown below are 14 T cell receptor beta chains from a single sample sequenced in a study of T cells after yellow fever vaccination. From the 5' RACE reads, TCRdb called clonotypes with MiXCR, one entry per CDR3 protein. The sample holds approximately 150,000 distinct CDR3 sequences, 6.2% seen once. The material was CD4+ T cells sorted from PBMCs, obtained on the day of the first yellow fever vaccination. Receptors were obtained from a young man who received the YFV17D yellow fever vaccine.

Many counts were recorded for this clonotype. CDR3 sequence reads: CASRPAGTSDTQYF. CDR3 coding DNA: TGTGCCAGCAGGCCAGCGGGGACCTCAGATACGCAGTATTTT. The rearrangement joins TRBV6-1 to TRBJ2-3, with 7 bases that match TRBD2. With V trimmed by 6 bases and J by 4 bases, 7 bases remained unmatched. Germline CDR1 and CDR2: MNHNS and SASEGT. The CDR3 has 14 residues.

This clonotype was observed at least ten times. This rearrangement joins TRBV12-3 or TRBV12-4 to TRBJ1-1; unclear D gene. Trimming removed 2 bases at V and 10 bases at J, with 14 bases between. This CDR3 has 13 amino acids. CDR3 sequence: CASSLRQALRAFF. The CDR3, as DNA: TGTGCCAGCAGTTTAAGGCAGGCCCTAAGAGCTTTCTTT.

The chain uses TRBV19 and TRBJ1-6; 8 bases align to TRBD1. This CDR3 contains 18 residues. The ends lost 4 bases at V and 8 bases at J; junction bases unmatched: 16. From germline, CDR1 is LNHDA and CDR2 SQIVND (reference sequence). CDR3 protein: CASSTSPRQGFGDSPLHF. CDR3 DNA sequence: TGTGCCAGTAGTACTTCCCCGAGACAGGGGTTTGGGGATTCACCCCTCCACTTT.

As to this clonotype: One base away lies a much larger clone, so this may be a sequencing read error. The chain uses TRBV4-1 and TRBJ1-1; TRBD1 matches at 8 bases. The CDR3 covers 18 residues. The V gene's germline CDR1 is MGHRA and CDR2 YSYEKL. As DNA, the CDR3 is TGCGCCAGCACCCAAGGGACAGGACGGCCTTACATGAACACTGAAGCTTTCTTT. Translated: CASTQGTGRPYMNTEAFF.

This clonotype was recorded many times. The rearrangement joins TRBV24-1 to TRBJ2-3, with 9 bases that match TRBD1. The ends lost 3 bases at V and 1 base at J; junction bases unmatched: 4. The CDR3 has 16 amino acids. Germline CDR1 is KGHDR and CDR2 is SFDVKD. CDR3 residues: CATSDPGTGRTDTQYF. The CDR3 DNA sequence: TGTGCCACCAGTGATCCCGGGACAGGGCGCACAGATACGCAGTATTTT.

Ten or more counts support this clonotype. The V and J genes are TRBV5-1 and TRBJ1-1, with 11 nucleotides matching TRBD1. The V gene's germline CDR1 is SGHRS and CDR2 YFSETQ. The CDR3 is 19 residues long. Trimming took 0 bases from V and 0 from J; bases not matched to a gene: 10. DNA for the CDR3: TGCGCCAGCAGCTTGGCCTTAGGGACAGGGGGATTTATGAACACTGAAGCTTTCTTT. It is translated as CASSLALGTGGFMNTEAFF.

This clonotype was found many times. V usage is TRBV4-2 and J usage is TRBJ2-5; D remains ambiguous. Germline V gene lookup returns CDR1 LGHNA and CDR2 YNFKEQ. V was shortened by 1 base and J by 7 bases, with 13 bases between the two germline ends. The CDR3 is 14 residues long. CDR3 in DNA: TGTGCCAGCAGCCAAGCCCCAATGGTGGGGACCCAGTACTTC. Translating gives CASSQAPMVGTQYF.

The rearrangement joins TRBV5-1 to TRBJ1-5, with a weak D call TRBD1 (5 bases). The CDR3 length is 14 residues. Trimming pared 5 bases from V and 2 bases from J, leaving 11 bases between. Per the germline V gene, CDR1 is SGHRS and CDR2 is YFSETQ. The CDR3 DNA is TGCGCCAGCAGTCAGTTGGGGGGCAATCAGCCCCAGCATTTT. Translated: CASSQLGGNQPQHF.

This clonotype has ten or more counts. The J gene is TRBJ1-1, the V gene TRBV20-1; D remains unclear. V shed 0 bases and J shed 0 bases, with 5 bases lying between them. Germline V gene lookup returns CDR1 DFQATT and CDR2 SNEGSKA (reference sequence). This CDR3 has 13 amino acids. CDR3 in amino acids: CSARDHVNTEAFF. The CDR3 bases are TGCAGTGCTAGAGATCACGTGAACACTGAAGCTTTCTTT.

This clonotype was detected many times. The J gene is TRBJ1-1, the V gene TRBV5-1, with D tentatively TRBD1 (5 bases). Germline V CDR1 and CDR2: SGHRS, YFSETQ. Trimming took off 5 bases at V and 1 base at J, with 9 bases between the two ends. The CDR3 is 13 amino acids. Here the CDR3 reads CASRAQGNTEAFF. The CDR3 coding sequence is TGCGCCAGCAGGGCCCAGGGGAACACTGAAGCTTTCTTT. The full variable domain, rest sourced from reference TRBV5-1 and TRBJ1-1, is KAGVTQTPRYLIKTRGQQVTLSCSPISGHRSVSWYQQTPGQGLQFLFEYFSETQRNKGNFPGRFSGRQFSNSRSEMNVSTLELGDSALYLCASRAQGNTEAFFGQGTRLTVV.

V gene TRBV6-5 combines with J gene TRBJ1-2; D may be TRBD1 (6 bases). Germline assignment: CDR1 MNHEY and CDR2 SVGAGI. Between the trimmed V and J ends, which lost 6 bases and 2 bases, there was a span of 10 bases. The CDR3 spans 13 residues. CDR3 loop: CASRTGQNYGYTF. The DNA for the CDR3 is TGTGCCAGCAGAACTGGACAGAACTATGGCTACACCTTC.

J is TRBJ1-1 and V is TRBV27; 8 bases match TRBD1. V shed 3 bases and J 7 bases; nucleotides not matched to a gene: 7. Germline V lookup: CDR1 MNHEY, CDR2 SMNVEV (reference sequence). The CDR3 has 14 amino acids. As DNA, the CDR3 is TGTGCCAGCAGTTTCCGGACAGGGCGATATGAAGCTTTCTTT. Its protein is CASSFRTGRYEAFF.

This clonotype was observed a few times. The rearrangement uses TRBV5-1 and TRBJ2-1, with 8 bases aligning to TRBD2. V was clipped by 1 base and J by 5 bases; unmatched bases: 2. The CDR3 is 14 residues long. The germline V gene encodes CDR1 SGHRS and CDR2 YFSETQ. DNA for the CDR3: TGCGCCAGCAGCTTGCCACTAGCGGACAATGAGCAGTTCTTC. Protein sequence: CASSLPLADNEQFF.

V gene TRBV6-1 combines with J gene TRBJ2-7, with a tentative D call TRBD1 (5 bases). CDR1 and CDR2 from the germline V gene are MNHNS and SASEGT. V was clipped by 3 bases and J by 3 bases, with 6 bases between them. The CDR3 sequence is 12 residues long. The CDR3 is CASSETVYEQYV. CDR3 nucleotides: TGTGCCAGCAGTGAGACAGTCTACGAGCAGTACGTC.